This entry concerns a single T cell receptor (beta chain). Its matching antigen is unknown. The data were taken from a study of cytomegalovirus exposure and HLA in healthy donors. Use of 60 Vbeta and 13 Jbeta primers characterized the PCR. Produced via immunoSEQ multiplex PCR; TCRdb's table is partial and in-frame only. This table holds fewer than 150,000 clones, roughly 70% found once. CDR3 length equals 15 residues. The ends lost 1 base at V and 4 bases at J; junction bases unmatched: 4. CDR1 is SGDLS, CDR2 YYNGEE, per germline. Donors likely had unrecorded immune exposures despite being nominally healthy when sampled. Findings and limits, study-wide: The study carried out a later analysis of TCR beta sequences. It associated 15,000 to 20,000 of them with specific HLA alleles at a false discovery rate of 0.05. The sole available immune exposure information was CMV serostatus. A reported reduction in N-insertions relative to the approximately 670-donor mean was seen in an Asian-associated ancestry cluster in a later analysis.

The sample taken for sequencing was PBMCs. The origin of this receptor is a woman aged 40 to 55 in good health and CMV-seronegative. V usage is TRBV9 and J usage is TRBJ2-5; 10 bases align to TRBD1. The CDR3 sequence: CASSVKTGGGETQYF. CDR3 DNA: TGTGCCAGCAGCGTAAAGACAGGGGGCGGAGAGACCCAGTACTTC.